These T cell receptor beta chains were read from a single sample in a study of PD-1 blockade in classical Hodgkin lymphoma. Profiled with immunoSEQ multiplex PCR; TCRdb holds only in-frame clones, not every one. In the table there are about 150,000 clones, just under 80% of which are singletons. Material: peripheral blood mononuclear cells (PBMCs), obtained before the second cycle of nivolumab. Receptors were obtained from a human donor with classical Hodgkin lymphoma. CDR3s include the opening cysteine and the closing phenylalanine or tryptophan. The D gene is left open where the match is weak.

V gene: TRBV6-5; D gene: -; J gene: TRBJ2-7; CDR3 protein: CASGLATYEQYF
V gene: TRBV28; D gene: -; J gene: TRBJ2-2; CDR3 protein: CASSTDTGELFF
V gene: TRBV19; D gene: TRBD1; J gene: TRBJ1-1; CDR3 protein: CASSRRDRDWGTEAFF
V gene: TRBV5-1; D gene: TRBD2; J gene: TRBJ2-7; CDR3 protein: CASSLSPAGGSYEQYF
V gene: TRBV9; D gene: -; J gene: TRBJ2-6; CDR3 protein: CASSPTSSGANVLTF
V gene: TRBV28; D gene: TRBD2; J gene: TRBJ2-7; CDR3 protein: CASSGAGGPSGEQYF
V gene: TRBV7-9; D gene: -; J gene: TRBJ1-5; CDR3 protein: CASSLAGHYSQPQHF
V gene: TRBV9; D gene: TRBD1; J gene: TRBJ1-1; CDR3 protein: CASSAGLDRRNTEAFF
V gene: TRBV11-2; D gene: -; J gene: TRBJ2-3; CDR3 protein: CASSFPPLADTQYF
V gene: TRBV19; D gene: -; J gene: TRBJ2-3; CDR3 protein: CASSIGPSSTDTQYF
V gene: TRBV19; D gene: -; J gene: TRBJ2-7; CDR3 protein: CASSIDLSYEQYF
V gene: TRBV19; D gene: -; J gene: TRBJ2-5; CDR3 protein: CASSIDLQGRETQYF
V gene: TRBV18; D gene: -; J gene: TRBJ2-7; CDR3 protein: CASSRQGDTYEQYF
V gene: TRBV18; D gene: -; J gene: TRBJ1-5; CDR3 protein: CASSRTGTGDQPQHF
V gene: TRBV10-1; D gene: -; J gene: TRBJ2-7; CDR3 protein: CASSESPQGEQYF
V gene: TRBV7-9; D gene: -; J gene: TRBJ1-1; CDR3 protein: CASSLAAGVDEAFF
V gene: TRBV2; D gene: -; J gene: TRBJ1-1; CDR3 protein: CASSELQINTEAFF
V gene: TRBV9; D gene: -; J gene: TRBJ2-1; CDR3 protein: CASSVGGSRNNEQFF
V gene: TRBV7-9; D gene: TRBD2; J gene: TRBJ2-1; CDR3 protein: CASLKTTSGSFNEQFF
V gene: TRBV5-8; D gene: TRBD2; J gene: TRBJ2-5; CDR3 protein: CASSFLTSGAGGETQYF
V gene: TRBV27; D gene: -; J gene: TRBJ2-6; CDR3 protein: CASSSNLVGPSGANVLTF
V gene: TRBV7-6; D gene: -; J gene: TRBJ1-5; CDR3 protein: CASSLSENQPQHF
V gene: TRBV12-5; D gene: TRBD2; J gene: TRBJ2-3; CDR3 protein: CASGLVLSGRADTQYF
V gene: TRBV5-6; D gene: TRBD2; J gene: TRBJ2-5; CDR3 protein: CASSLGLAGQETQYF
V gene: TRBV18; D gene: -; J gene: TRBJ2-2; CDR3 protein: CASSSPMNTGELFF
V gene: TRBV27; D gene: -; J gene: TRBJ2-6; CDR3 protein: CASSTSSGANVLTF
V gene: TRBV7-9; D gene: -; J gene: TRBJ1-1; CDR3 protein: CASSLHNPDEAFF
V gene: TRBV18; D gene: -; J gene: TRBJ1-4; CDR3 protein: CASSPLPSSATNEKLFF
V gene: TRBV9; D gene: -; J gene: TRBJ2-5; CDR3 protein: CASSPPLEETQYF
V gene: TRBV18; D gene: -; J gene: TRBJ2-3; CDR3 protein: CASSRDSTDTQYF
V gene: TRBV6-5; D gene: TRBD1; J gene: TRBJ1-2; CDR3 protein: CASSGPRGADYGYTF
V gene: TRBV7-3; D gene: -; J gene: TRBJ2-7; CDR3 protein: CASSLTSAGRSSGEQYF
V gene: TRBV7-9; D gene: -; J gene: TRBJ2-7; CDR3 protein: CASSARAQLYF